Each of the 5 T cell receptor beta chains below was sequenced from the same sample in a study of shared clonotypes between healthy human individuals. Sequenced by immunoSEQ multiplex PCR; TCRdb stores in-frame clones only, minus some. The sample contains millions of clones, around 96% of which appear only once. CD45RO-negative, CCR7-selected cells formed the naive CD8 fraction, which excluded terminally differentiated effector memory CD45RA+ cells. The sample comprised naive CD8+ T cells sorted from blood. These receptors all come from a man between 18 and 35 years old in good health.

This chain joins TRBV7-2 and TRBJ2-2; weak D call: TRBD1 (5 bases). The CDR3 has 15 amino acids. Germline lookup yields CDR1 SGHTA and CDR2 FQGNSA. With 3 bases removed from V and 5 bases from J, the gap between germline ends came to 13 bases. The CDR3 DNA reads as TGTGCCAGCAGCTTTGGGGCGCAGCTAACCGGGGAGCTGTTTTTT. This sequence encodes CASSFGAQLTGELFF.

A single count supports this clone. The CDR3 is CAISVAGQGYEQYF. CDR3 nucleotides: TGTGCCATCAGTGTTGCGGGACAGGGCTACGAGCAGTACTTC. V is TRBV10-3 and J is TRBJ2-7; 9 positions match TRBD1. The CDR3 is 14 amino acids. The ends lost 4 bases at V and 3 bases at J; junction bases unmatched: 4. Germline CDR1 and CDR2: ENHRY and SYGVKD.

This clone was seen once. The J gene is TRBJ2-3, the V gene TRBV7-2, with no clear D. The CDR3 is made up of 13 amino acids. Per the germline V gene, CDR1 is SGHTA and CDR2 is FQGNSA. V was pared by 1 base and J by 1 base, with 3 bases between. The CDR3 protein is CASSLEGTDTQYF. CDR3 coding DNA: TGTGCCAGCAGCTTAGAGGGCACAGATACGCAGTATTTT.

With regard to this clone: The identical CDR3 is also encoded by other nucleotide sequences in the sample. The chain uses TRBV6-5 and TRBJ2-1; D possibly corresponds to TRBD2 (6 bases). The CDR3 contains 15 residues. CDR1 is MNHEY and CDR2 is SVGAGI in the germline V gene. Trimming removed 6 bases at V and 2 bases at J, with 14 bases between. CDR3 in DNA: TGTGCCAGCAGCCCCGGGGGTGGACCCTACAATGAGCAGTTCTTC. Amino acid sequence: CASSPGGGPYNEQFF.

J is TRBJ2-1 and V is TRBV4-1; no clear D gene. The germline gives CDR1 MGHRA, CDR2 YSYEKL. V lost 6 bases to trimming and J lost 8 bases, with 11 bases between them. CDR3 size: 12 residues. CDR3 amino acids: CASRHGRDEQFF. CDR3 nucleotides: TGCGCCAGCAGGCACGGAAGGGATGAGCAGTTCTTC.